This T cell receptor beta chain was captured by sequencing in a study of beta chain features in type 1 diabetes. General study points: The study found moderately but significantly shorter TCRB CDR3s in all four CD4+ subsets of Type 1 diabetes patients. High TCR expression in some cells could lead to their over-representation in cDNA sequencing. A potential influence of HLA type upon TCRB rearrangement remained unresolved herein. For patients, the naive, central memory and Treg TCRB repertoires appeared more alike than for healthy donors. The study found fewer insertions and more deletions at VDJ junctions in type 1 diabetes patients.

About this clone itself: As yet, its antigen is unknown.

Germline CDR1 is SQVTM and CDR2 is ANQGSEA. Between the trimmed V and J ends, which lost 5 bases and 0 bases, there was a span of 11 bases. CDR3 length: 14 residues. Expressed TCRB transcripts were sequenced because the isolated RNA had all been reverse transcribed beforehand. Profiling relied on immunoSEQ multiplex PCR, and the TCRdb table lists in-frame clones only, not all of them. Of a few hundred thousand clones in the sample, about 13% were seen once. The sample consisted of naive CD4+ T cells from blood. The sequence was obtained from a young woman with type 1 diabetes. The chain carries TRBV29-1 and TRBJ2-1; D might be TRBD1 (5 bases). This CDR3 reads CSVTGQGSYNEQFF. The CDR3, as DNA: TGCAGCGTTACCGGGCAGGGCTCCTACAATGAGCAGTTCTTC.